Following are 2 T cell receptor beta chains from one sample sequenced in a study of CXCR3 chemokines and chemotherapy response in bladder cancer. TCRdb re-analysed the PCR reads in MiXCR, keeping a single row per CDR3 protein. Found here are about 13,000 distinct CDR3 sequences, about an eighth of them singletons; the top ten hold roughly 27%. The biological material was taken from a patient whose treatment included neoadjuvant chemotherapy. These receptors originate from a human donor with bladder cancer that did not respond to neoadjuvant chemotherapy.

This clonotype was seen only a few times. This sequence joins TRBV20-1 and TRBJ2-7; D is undetermined. The germline V gene encodes CDR1 DFQATT and CDR2 SNEGSKA (reference sequence). This CDR3 spans 14 amino acids. Trimming took 1 base from V and 2 from J, leaving 12 bases between them. The CDR3: CSARVPTGTYEQYF. CDR3 coding DNA: TGCAGTGCTAGAGTCCCCACTGGGACCTACGAGCAGTACTTC.

This chain joins TRBV5-4 and TRBJ2-5; 9 bases are a match to TRBD1. Germline V gene data show CDR1 as SGHNT and CDR2 as YYREEE (reference sequence). This CDR3 contains 14 residues. V lost 5 bases and J lost 4; bases outside the gene matches: 6. CDR3 in amino acids: CASRRQGERETQYF. The CDR3 nucleotides read TGTGCCAGCAGGCGACAGGGGGAGAGAGAGACCCAGTACTTC.